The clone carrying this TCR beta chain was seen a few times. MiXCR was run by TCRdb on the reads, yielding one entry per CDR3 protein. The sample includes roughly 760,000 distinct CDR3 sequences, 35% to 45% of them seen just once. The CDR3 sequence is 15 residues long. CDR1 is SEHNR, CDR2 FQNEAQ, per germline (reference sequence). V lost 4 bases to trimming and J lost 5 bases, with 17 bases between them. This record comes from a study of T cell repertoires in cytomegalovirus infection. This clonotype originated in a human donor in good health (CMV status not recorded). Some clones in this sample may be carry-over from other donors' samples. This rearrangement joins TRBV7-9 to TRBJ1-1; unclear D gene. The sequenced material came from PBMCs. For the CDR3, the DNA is TGTGCCAGCAGCTCCATCAGCCGCCTGCGGACTGAAGCTTTCTTT. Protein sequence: CASSSISRLRTEAFF.